This TCR beta chain was obtained from a study of OX40 agonist ivuxolimab in advanced cancers. Profiling relied on immunoSEQ multiplex PCR, and the TCRdb table lists in-frame clones only, not all of them. The sample includes about 110,000 clones, around nine tenths of them seen just once. V dropped 2 bases and J dropped 1; count of bases not matched to a gene: 1. Germline V CDR1 and CDR2: LGHNT, FRNRAP. This CDR3 contains 15 residues. The sample here was CD4+ or CD8+ T cells sorted from blood, taken in a trial of the OX40 agonist ivuxolimab. This clonotype originated in an adult with an advanced solid tumor such as melanoma, head and neck, liver or kidney cancer. The V gene is TRBV12-5, the J gene TRBJ2-3, with 9 positions matching TRBD2. CDR3 loop: CASGLSGGRTDTQYF. As DNA, the CDR3 is TGTGCTAGTGGTTTGAGCGGGGGGCGCACAGATACGCAGTATTTT.